The rows below give T cell receptor beta chains drawn from one sample of a study of CD8+CD57+ T cells in acquired aplastic anemia. MiXCR, applied by TCRdb to the reads, yields one record per CDR3 protein. This table holds about 270,000 distinct CDR3 sequences, 82% found once. Specimen: sorted CD4+, CD8+, or CD8+CD57+ T cells (not recorded which) from PBMCs. All receptors derive from a human donor with aplastic anemia. Both conserved end residues are part of each CDR3. The D gene is left open where the match is weak. Clone size is stated in some rows and not others, as once, few, many or a class when expanded.

>TRBV5-6|TRBJ2-1|-|TRBD2
CASSMDRGAAGGPGSYNEQFF
TGTGCCAGCAGCATGGATAGGGGGGCGGCGGGAGGGCCGGGTTCCTACAATGAGCAGTTCTTC
>TRBV9|TRBJ1-6|-|-
CASSVDSDNPPLHF
TGTGCCAGCAGTGTAGACTCAGATAATCCACCCCTCCACTTT
>TRBV9|TRBJ1-1|many|-
CASSVGAANTEAFF
TGTGCCAGCAGCGTAGGGGCGGCGAACACTGAAGCTTTCTTT
>TRBV5-4|TRBJ2-5|-|-
CASSFTSAIRTRYF
TGTGCCAGCAGCTTTACCAGCGCAATAAGGACCCGGTACTTC
>TRBV7-9|TRBJ1-6|-|-
CASSLGEGDDTYALHF
TGTGCCAGCAGCTTAGGGGAGGGCGACGATACCTACGCCCTCCACTTT
>TRBV7-4|TRBJ2-1|-|-
CASSVYQNSYNAQFF
TGTGCCAGCAGCGTATACCAGAACAGCTACAATGCGCAGTTCTTC
>TRBV9|TRBJ1-5|-|TRBD1
CASSRPGQSARTPQHF
TGTGCCAGCAGTAGACCGGGACAGAGCGCACGTACGCCCCAGCATTTT
>TRBV25-1|TRBJ2-3|-|-
CASSEGRTSTDTQYF
TGTGCCAGCAGTGAAGGCAGAACTAGCACAGATACGCAGTATTTT
>TRBV4-3|TRBJ1-6|-|TRBD1
CASSQDGTGRDSPLHF
TGCGCCAGCAGCCAAGATGGGACAGGCCGGGATTCACCCCTCCACTTT
>TRBV7-8|TRBJ2-7|-|-
CASSLPGGPDMQYF
TGTGCCAGCAGCTTACCGGGCGGTCCCGATATGCAGTATTTC
>TRBV9|TRBJ2-5|-|-
CASSPAVDSYEQSQYF
TGTGCCAGCAGCCCAGCCGTGGACTCCTACGAGCAGTCCCAGTACTTC
>TRBV2|TRBJ2-1|-|-
CANSGGGIDEQFF
TGTGCTAACAGTGGTGGGGGGATCGATGAGCAGTTCTTC
>TRBV9|TRBJ1-5|few|-
CASGGAGNIQYFEHF
-
>TRBV9|TRBJ2-4|-|-
CVSSSGGNIRYF
TGTGTCAGCAGCTCAGGTGGGAACATTCGCTACTTC
>TRBV9|TRBJ2-1|-|-
CASSVGSQSTDTQYF
TGTGCCAGCAGCGTAGGGAGCCAGAGCACAGATACGCAGTATTTC
>TRBV9|TRBJ1-1|-|-
CASGQGTLPANTEAFF
TGTGCCAGCGGCCAAGGGACACTCCCGGCCAATACTGAAGCTTTCTTT